This TCR beta chain is drawn from a study of glioma-infiltrating T cells. Study results and caveats: Only very few CDR3 sequences appeared in both tissue and blood.

With regard to this clonotype: Its antigen is not identified. Its ends do not fully match the called genes, so a read error is possible.

TCR alpha and beta CDR3 regions were amplified from RNA using iRepertoire nested multiplex PCR. For one-step reverse transcription and amplification, 100-400 ng of tissue mRNA or PBMC total RNA was used. A single record per CDR3 protein comes from TCRdb applying MiXCR to the multiplex PCR reads. The repertoire holds approximately 190,000 distinct CDR3 sequences, roughly 32% seen once, with around 21% in the top ten. Germline values: CDR1 SGHTA, CDR2 FQGNSA. The CDR3 is 13 residues long. The chain recombines TRBV7-2 with TRBJ1-5; unclear D gene. The sample consisted of glioma tissue, nonneoplastic brain tissue, or PBMCs (not recorded which). The clonotype was recovered from a human donor with low-grade glioma or glioblastoma, undergoing nonglioma brain surgery, or in good health (not recorded which). The CDR3 DNA is TGTGCCAGCAGCCTTACCCCTAATCATCCCCAACATTTT. Protein sequence: CASSLTPNHPQHF. The complete variable domain, with remaining parts taken from reference TRBV7-2 and TRBJ1-5, reads GAGVSQSPSNKVTEKGKDVELRCDPISGHTALYWYRQSLGQGLEFLIYFQGNSAPDKSGLPSDRFSAERTGGSVSTLTIQRTQQEDSAVYLCASSLTPNHPQHFGDGTRLSIL.